The text below deals with one T cell receptor (beta chain). No antigen is known for it. These data belong to a study of T-cell reconstitution after alpha-beta-depleted transplantation in children. Study results and limitations: Reportedly, roughly two months post-transplant, alpha-beta T cells arose from several hundred expanded graft clones.

Preparation of the TCRbeta library was carried out with unique molecular identifiers. One entry per CDR3 protein, called by TCRdb with MiXCR from the PCR reads. This sample yields 200,000 to 250,000 distinct CDR3 sequences, of which roughly 8.1% are seen a single time; approximately 40% belongs to the top ten. With V trimmed by 3 bases and J by 7 bases, 8 bases remained unmatched. The CDR3 has 14 amino acids. CDR1 and CDR2 from the germline V gene are GTSNPN and SVGIG (reference sequence). This TCR came from a male patient between 2 and 15 years old who had a stem cell transplant for acute myeloid leukemia, so the T cells may come from the graft donor. The specimen was PBMCs, mostly from graft donor cells, collected 360 days after TCRalphabeta/CD19-depleted stem cell transplant. The chain employs TRBV30 and TRBJ2-1; 8 nucleotides match TRBD1. The CDR3: CAWRLGQGKNEQFF. Written as DNA, the CDR3 is TGTGCCTGGAGACTAGGACAGGGCAAGAATGAGCAGTTCTTC.